Below, 3 T cell receptor beta chains from the same sample are listed, as sequenced in a study of CD8 T cells in ankylosing spondylitis. TCRdb called the 5' RACE reads again in MiXCR, with one record for every CDR3 protein. This table has under 150,000 distinct CDR3 sequences, around 10% appearing once. The material sequenced was blood, either unsorted or a sorted T cell fraction (not recorded which). Every receptor here comes from a female donor with ankylosing spondylitis or in good health (not recorded which).

Ten or more counts support this clonotype. The V gene is TRBV10-3, the J gene TRBJ2-5; D is uncertain. The CDR3 sequence is 14 residues long. The germline gives CDR1 ENHRY, CDR2 SYGVKD. V lost 6 bases and J 7 bases, leaving 18 bases between the germline ends. In DNA, the CDR3 is TGTGCCATCAGCGACACAACAATATCGGGGACCCAGTACTTC. It is translated as CAISDTTISGTQYF.

This clonotype was observed at least ten times. The V and J genes are TRBV7-8 and TRBJ1-1; TRBD1 might be the D (5 bases). The V and J ends lost 4 bases and 1 base respectively, with 13 bases between them. The CDR3 runs 15 residues. Germline lookup yields CDR1 SGHVS and CDR2 FQNEAQ. Here the CDR3 reads CASSYGDRRNTEAFF. In nucleotides, the CDR3 is TGTGCCAGCAGCTATGGGGACCGACGGAACACTGAAGCTTTCTTT.

This clonotype was seen a handful of times. The V and J genes are TRBV20-1 and TRBJ2-6; D unclear. This CDR3 spans 15 amino acids. The ends were cut back, 0 bases at V and 2 bases at J, with 8 bases in the middle. Looked up from germline, CDR1 is DFQATT and CDR2 is SNEGSKA (reference sequence). The CDR3 DNA sequence: TGCAGTGCTAGAGATGGGGTAACTGGGGCCAACGTCCTGACTTTC. Protein sequence: CSARDGVTGANVLTF.